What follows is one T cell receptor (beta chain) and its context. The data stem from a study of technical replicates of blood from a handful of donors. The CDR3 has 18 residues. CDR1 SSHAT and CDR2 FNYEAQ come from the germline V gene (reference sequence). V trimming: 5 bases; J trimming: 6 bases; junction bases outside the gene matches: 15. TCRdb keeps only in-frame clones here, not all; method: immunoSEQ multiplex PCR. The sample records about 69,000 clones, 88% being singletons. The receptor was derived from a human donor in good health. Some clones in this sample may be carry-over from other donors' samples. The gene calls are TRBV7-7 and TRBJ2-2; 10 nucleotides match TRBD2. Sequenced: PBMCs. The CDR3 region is CASSPHGLAGVRPGELFF. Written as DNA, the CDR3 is TGTGCCAGCAGCCCCCACGGGCTAGCGGGAGTACGGCCCGGGGAGCTGTTTTTT.